This TCR beta chain was captured by sequencing in a study of blood T cell repertoires in COVID-19. Assay: immunoSEQ multiplex PCR; the TCRdb copy retains only in-frame clones and omits some. In the table there are almost 200,000 clones, roughly 77% of which are singletons. The receptor comes from a woman aged 40 to 49 with COVID-19, enrolled during active disease. Sequenced input: peripheral blood.

CDR3 protein: CASSDDSGTRGYNEQFF. The CDR3 DNA follows: TGTGCCAGCAGTGACGATTCCGGGACTAGAGGATACAATGAGCAGTTCTTC. V gene TRBV27 combines with J gene TRBJ2-1; 8 nucleotides match TRBD2. The V gene's germline CDR1 is MNHEY and CDR2 SMNVEV (reference sequence). Trimming removed 5 bases from V and 4 bases from J; junction bases left unmatched: 13. The CDR3 extends over 17 amino acids.